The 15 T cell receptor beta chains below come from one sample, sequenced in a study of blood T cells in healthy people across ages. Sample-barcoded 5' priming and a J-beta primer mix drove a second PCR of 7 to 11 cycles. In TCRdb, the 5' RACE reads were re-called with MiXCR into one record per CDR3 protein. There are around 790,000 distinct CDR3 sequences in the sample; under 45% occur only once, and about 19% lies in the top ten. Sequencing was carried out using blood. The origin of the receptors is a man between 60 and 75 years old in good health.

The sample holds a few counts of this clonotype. Here the CDR3 reads CASSPPGLVVINEQFF. In DNA form, the CDR3 reads TGTGCCAGCAGCCCCCCGGGACTAGTGGTTATCAATGAGCAGTTCTTC. V usage is TRBV11-2 and J usage is TRBJ2-1, with 8 bases matching TRBD2. Germline-derived CDR1 and CDR2 are SGHAT and FQNNGV. This CDR3 spans 16 amino acids. Trimming removed 5 bases from V and 6 bases from J; junction bases left unmatched: 12.

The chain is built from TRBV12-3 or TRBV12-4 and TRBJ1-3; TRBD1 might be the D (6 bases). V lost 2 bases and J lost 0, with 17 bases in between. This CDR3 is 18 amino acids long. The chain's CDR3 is CASSLRGTLMSSGNTIYF. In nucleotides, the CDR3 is TGTGCCAGCAGTTTAAGGGGGACCCTGATGAGCTCTGGAAACACCATATATTTT.

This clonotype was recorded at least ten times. Here the CDR3 DNA reads TGTGCCAGCAGCTTAGGCGCCCCTCAAGAGACCCAGTACTTC. This sequence encodes CASSLGAPQETQYF. This sequence joins TRBV7-6 and TRBJ2-5; D is ambiguous. The CDR3 length is 14 residues. The V and J ends lost 1 base and 2 bases respectively, with 8 bases between them. Germline-derived CDR1 and CDR2 are SGHVS and FNYEAQ.

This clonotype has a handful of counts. CDR3 in amino acids: CASSLGGESTYEQYF. The CDR3, as DNA: TGTGCCAGCAGCTTGGGCGGGGAGTCCACCTACGAGCAGTACTTC. The gene calls are TRBV5-5 and TRBJ2-7, with D perhaps TRBD2 (6 bases). V lost 0 bases and J lost 2, with 12 bases in between. The CDR3 runs 15 residues. The V gene's germline CDR1 is SGHKS and CDR2 YYEKEE (reference sequence). Full variable domain (remainder filled in from reference TRBV5-5 and TRBJ2-7): DAGVTQSPTHLIKTRGQQVTLRCSPISGHKSVSWYQQVLGQGPQFIFQYYEKEERGRGNFPDRFSARQFPNYSSELNVNALLLGDSALYLCASSLGGESTYEQYFGPGTRLTVT.

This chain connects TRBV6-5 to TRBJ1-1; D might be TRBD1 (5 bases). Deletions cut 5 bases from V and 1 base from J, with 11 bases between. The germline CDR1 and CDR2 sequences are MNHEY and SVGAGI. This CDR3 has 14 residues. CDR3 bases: TGTGCCAGCAGTAACGCCGGGGCGAACACTGAAGCTTTCTTT. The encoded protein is CASSNAGANTEAFF.

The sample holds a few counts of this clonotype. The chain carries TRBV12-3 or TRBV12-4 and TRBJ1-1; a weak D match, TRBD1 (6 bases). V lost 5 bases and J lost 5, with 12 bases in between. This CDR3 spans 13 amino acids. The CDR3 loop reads CASSRQEGTEAFF. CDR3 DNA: TGTGCCAGCAGTCGACAGGAGGGGACTGAAGCTTTCTTT.

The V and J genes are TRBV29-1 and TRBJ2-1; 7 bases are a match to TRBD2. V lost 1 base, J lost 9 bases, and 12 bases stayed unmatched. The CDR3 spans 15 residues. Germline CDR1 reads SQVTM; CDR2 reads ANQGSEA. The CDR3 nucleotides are TGCAGCGTTGAAGGCGGGGGTTATGGGATCAGTGAGCAGTTCTTC. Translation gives CSVEGGGYGISEQFF.

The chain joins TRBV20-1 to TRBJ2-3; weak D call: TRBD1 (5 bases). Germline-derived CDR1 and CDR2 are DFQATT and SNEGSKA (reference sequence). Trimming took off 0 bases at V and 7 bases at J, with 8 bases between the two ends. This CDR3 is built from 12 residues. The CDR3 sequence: CSARDQGYTQYF. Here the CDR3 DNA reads TGCAGTGCTAGAGATCAGGGTTATACGCAGTATTTT.

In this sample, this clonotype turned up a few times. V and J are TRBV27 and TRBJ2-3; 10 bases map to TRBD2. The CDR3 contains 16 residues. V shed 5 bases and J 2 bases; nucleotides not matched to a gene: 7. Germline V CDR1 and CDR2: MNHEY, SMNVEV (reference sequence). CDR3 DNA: TGTGCCAGCAGTGAAGCTAGCGGGGGAACCACAGATACGCAGTATTTT. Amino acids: CASSEASGGTTDTQYF.

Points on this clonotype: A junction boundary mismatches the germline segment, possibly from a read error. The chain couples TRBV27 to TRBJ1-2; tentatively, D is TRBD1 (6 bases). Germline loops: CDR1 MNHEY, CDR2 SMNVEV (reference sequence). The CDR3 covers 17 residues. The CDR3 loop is CVSSFKLKGPGDYGYTF. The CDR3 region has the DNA TGTGTCAGCAGTTTTAAACTAAAGGGACCAGGGGACTATGGCTACACCTTC.

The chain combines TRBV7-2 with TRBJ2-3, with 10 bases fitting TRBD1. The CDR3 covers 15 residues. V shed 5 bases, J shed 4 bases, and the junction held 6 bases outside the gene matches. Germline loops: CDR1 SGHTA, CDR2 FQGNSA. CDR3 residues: CASSHDRGLADTQYF. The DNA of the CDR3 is TGTGCCAGCAGCCATGACAGGGGGCTTGCAGATACGCAGTATTTT.

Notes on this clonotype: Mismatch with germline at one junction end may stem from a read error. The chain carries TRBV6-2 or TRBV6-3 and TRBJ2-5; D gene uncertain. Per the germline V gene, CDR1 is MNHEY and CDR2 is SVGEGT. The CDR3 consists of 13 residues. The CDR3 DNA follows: TGTGTCAGCAGTTACTTGTTTGGGGAGACCCAGTACTTC. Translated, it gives CVSSYLFGETQYF.

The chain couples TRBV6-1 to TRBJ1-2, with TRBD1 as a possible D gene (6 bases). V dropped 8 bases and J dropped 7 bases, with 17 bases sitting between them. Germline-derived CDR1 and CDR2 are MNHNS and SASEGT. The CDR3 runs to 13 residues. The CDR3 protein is CASSPTGFSGYTF. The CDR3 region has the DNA TGTGCCAGCTCCCCGACAGGATTCAGTGGCTACACCTTC.

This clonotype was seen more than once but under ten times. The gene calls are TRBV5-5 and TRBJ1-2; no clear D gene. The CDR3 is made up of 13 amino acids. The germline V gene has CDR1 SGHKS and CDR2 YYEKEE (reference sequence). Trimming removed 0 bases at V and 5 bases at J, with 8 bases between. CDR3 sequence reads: CASSLGAAYGYTF. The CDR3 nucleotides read TGTGCCAGCAGCTTGGGAGCGGCATATGGCTACACCTTC.

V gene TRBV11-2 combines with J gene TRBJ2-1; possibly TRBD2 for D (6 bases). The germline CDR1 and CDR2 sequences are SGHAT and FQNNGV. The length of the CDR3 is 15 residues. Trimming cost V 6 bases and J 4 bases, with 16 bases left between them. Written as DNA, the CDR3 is TGTGCCAGCAGAACGACCGGGACTCTTTACAATGAGCAGTTCTTC. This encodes CASRTTGTLYNEQFF.